Listed here are 5 T cell receptor beta chains from one sample, sequenced in a study of blood T cell repertoires in COVID-19. Sequencing used immunoSEQ multiplex PCR; TCRdb keeps in-frame clones, though not all of them. Among 360,000 or so clones listed, about nine tenths were seen once. The sequencing input was peripheral blood. Receptors were obtained from a woman aged 60-75 years with COVID-19, enrolled during active disease.

The chain employs TRBV11-2 and TRBJ1-4; D remains unclear. The germline CDR1 and CDR2 sequences are SGHAT and FQNNGV. V lost 5 bases and J 1 base, leaving 11 bases between the germline ends. This CDR3 comprises 15 residues. The CDR3 is CASSVLTKTNEKLFF. The CDR3 nucleotides read TGTGCCAGCAGCGTCCTAACTAAAACTAATGAAAAACTGTTTTTT.

This chain uses TRBV27 with TRBJ1-2; 7 nucleotides line up with TRBD1. The CDR3 runs 15 residues. V lost 10 bases to trimming and J lost 0 bases; unmatched junction nucleotides: 11. Germline loops: CDR1 MNHEY, CDR2 SMNVEV (reference sequence). In nucleotides, the CDR3 is TGTGCCACCTACCGACAGGGAATCCCTAACTATGGCTACACCTTC. This gives the protein CATYRQGIPNYGYTF.

The sample holds one count of this clone. The chain is built from TRBV7-2 and TRBJ1-4, with TRBD1 matching over 7 bases. CDR3 length: 16 residues. V was pared by 4 bases and J by 1 base, with 6 bases of the junction left unmatched. Germline V lookup: CDR1 SGHTA, CDR2 FQGNSA. CDR3 bases: TGTGCCAGCAGCTCACAAACAGGGGTAACTAATGAAAAACTGTTTTTT. As protein: CASSSQTGVTNEKLFF.

The CDR3 DNA follows: TGTGCCAGCAGTTACTCGAGTCCAACCGCTGAAAAACTGTTTTTT. It translates to CASSYSSPTAEKLFF. This rearrangement joins TRBV6-6 to TRBJ1-4; D is ambiguous. Germline V gives CDR1 MNHNY, CDR2 SVGAGI (reference sequence). The CDR3 extends over 15 amino acids. V lost 0 bases and J lost 7, with 12 bases in between.

The J gene is TRBJ2-5, the V gene TRBV5-1; tentative D call: TRBD1 (6 bases). Germline V lookup: CDR1 SGHRS, CDR2 YFSETQ. The CDR3 consists of 14 residues. Trimming took 4 bases from V and 2 from J, leaving 12 bases between them. CDR3: CASSSGQIQETQYF. The CDR3 bases are TGCGCCAGCAGCAGCGGACAGATACAAGAGACCCAGTACTTC.